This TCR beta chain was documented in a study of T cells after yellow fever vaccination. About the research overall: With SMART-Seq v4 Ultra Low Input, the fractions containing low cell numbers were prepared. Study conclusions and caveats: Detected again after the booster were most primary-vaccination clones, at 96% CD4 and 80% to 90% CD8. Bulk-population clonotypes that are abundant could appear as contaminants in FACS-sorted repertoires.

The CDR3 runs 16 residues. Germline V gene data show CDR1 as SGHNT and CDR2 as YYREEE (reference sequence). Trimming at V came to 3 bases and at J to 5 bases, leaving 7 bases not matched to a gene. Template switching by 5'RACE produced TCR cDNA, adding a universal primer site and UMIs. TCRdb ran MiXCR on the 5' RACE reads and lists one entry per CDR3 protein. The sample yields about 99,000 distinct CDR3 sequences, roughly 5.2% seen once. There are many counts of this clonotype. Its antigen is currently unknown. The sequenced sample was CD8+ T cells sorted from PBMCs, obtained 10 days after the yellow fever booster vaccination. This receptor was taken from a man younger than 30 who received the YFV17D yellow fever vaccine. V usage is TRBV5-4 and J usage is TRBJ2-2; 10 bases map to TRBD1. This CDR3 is CASSWGDRGYTGELFF. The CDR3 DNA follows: TGTGCCAGCAGCTGGGGGGACAGGGGATATACCGGGGAGCTGTTTTTT. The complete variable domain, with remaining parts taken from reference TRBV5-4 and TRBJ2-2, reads ETGVTQSPTHLIKTRGQQVTLRCSSQSGHNTVSWYQQALGQGPQFIFQYYREEENGRGNFPPRFSGLQFPNYSSELNVNALELDDSALYLCASSWGDRGYTGELFFGEGSRLTVL.